This T cell receptor (beta chain) was found in a study of shared clonotypes between healthy human individuals. Study-wide results and limits: Lower generation probabilities were found for non-shared clonotypes than for those shared by all four donors. Among a few donors, roughly 5.4% of naive CD4 clonotypes were found in common. Few donors limited the genetic and exposure-history diversity represented.

Positive CCR7 selection of CD45RO-negative cells yielded the naive CD8 cells, and terminally differentiated effector memory CD45RA+ cells were excluded. In regard to this clone: Antigen unknown.

Germline V gives CDR1 SGHAT, CDR2 FQNNGV. The V end lost 5 bases, the J end lost 4 bases, and 14 bases lay between the germline ends. The CDR3 is 14 residues long. Some clones are missing from TCRdb's copy, which holds only in-frame ones; the method was immunoSEQ multiplex PCR. The table lists a few million clones, around 93% of them singletons. The material sequenced was naive CD8+ T cells from PBMCs. This TCR was sampled from a young man in good health. Some clones in this sample may be carry-over from other donors' samples. The rearrangement joins TRBV11-2 to TRBJ1-2; possibly TRBD1 for D (6 bases). The CDR3 spells CASSQIRGSYGYTF. The CDR3, as DNA: TGTGCCAGCAGCCAGATTAGGGGGAGCTATGGCTACACCTTC.